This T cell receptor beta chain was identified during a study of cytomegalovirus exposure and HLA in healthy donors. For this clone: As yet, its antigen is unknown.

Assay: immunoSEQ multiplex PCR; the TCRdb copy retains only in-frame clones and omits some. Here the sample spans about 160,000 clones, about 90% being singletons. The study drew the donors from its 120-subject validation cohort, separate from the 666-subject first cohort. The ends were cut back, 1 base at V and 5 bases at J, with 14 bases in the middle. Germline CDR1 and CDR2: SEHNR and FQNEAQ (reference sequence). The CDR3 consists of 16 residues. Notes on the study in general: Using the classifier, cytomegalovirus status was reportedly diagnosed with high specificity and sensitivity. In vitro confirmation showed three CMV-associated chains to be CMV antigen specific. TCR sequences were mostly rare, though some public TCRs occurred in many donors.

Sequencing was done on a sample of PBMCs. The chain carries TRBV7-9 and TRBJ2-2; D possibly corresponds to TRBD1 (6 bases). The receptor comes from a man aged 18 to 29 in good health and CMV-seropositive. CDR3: CASSLGLLTGTGELFF. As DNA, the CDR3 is TGTGCCAGCAGCTTAGGACTTTTAACAGGGACCGGGGAGCTGTTTTTT.